Following are 14 T cell receptor beta chains from one sample sequenced in a study of blood T cell repertoires in COVID-19. Generated by immunoSEQ multiplex PCR, the TCRdb table keeps only in-frame clones and is missing some. The data show under 350,000 clones, with around nine tenths seen just once and 1.5% to 2% held by the top ten. Sequencing used PBMCs or T cells enriched from blood (not recorded which). Every receptor here comes from a woman between 40 and 50 years old who had recovered from COVID-19.

The V and J genes are TRBV10-3 and TRBJ2-5, with a possible D match to TRBD1 (5 bases). The germline V gene encodes CDR1 ENHRY and CDR2 SYGVKD. Trimming removed 0 bases from V and 5 bases from J, with 19 bases in between. CDR3 length: 17 amino acids. As DNA, the CDR3 is TGTGCCATCAGTGAGTCAGTATGGCAGGGCTTAAAGGAGACCCAGTACTTC. This codes for CAISESVWQGLKETQYF.

The chain is built from TRBV2 and TRBJ1-2, with D tentatively TRBD1 (5 bases). The CDR3 consists of 12 residues. Germline assignment: CDR1 SNHLY and CDR2 FYNNEI. The ends were cut back, 6 bases at V and 5 bases at J, with 10 bases in the middle. CDR3 DNA: TGTGCCAGCAGGACAGATTATTATGGCTACACCTTC. Its translation is CASRTDYYGYTF.

This sequence joins TRBV5-1 and TRBJ2-7; TRBD1 aligns across 9 bases. This CDR3 contains 14 residues. With 3 bases clipped from V and 5 bases from J, the junction kept 6 bases outside the gene matches. In germline, CDR1 is SGHRS, CDR2 YFSETQ. The CDR3 sequence is CASSWDRESHEQYF. The DNA of the CDR3 is TGCGCCAGCAGCTGGGACAGGGAGAGTCACGAGCAGTACTTC.

The CDR3 spells CASRPTSTVTYEQYF. Written as DNA, the CDR3 is TGCGCCAGCAGACCTACTAGCACGGTAACCTACGAGCAGTACTTC. The V call is TRBV5-1, the J call TRBJ2-7, with D possibly being TRBD2 (6 bases). Looked up from germline, CDR1 is SGHRS and CDR2 is YFSETQ. The V end was cut by 5 bases, the J end by 2 bases, with 17 bases between. CDR3 length: 15 amino acids.

CDR3 in DNA: TGCGCCAGCAGCTCGAAAACAGGGGAGACTGAAGCTTTCTTT. It yields the protein CASSSKTGETEAFF. The gene calls are TRBV5-1 and TRBJ1-1; 7 bases fit TRBD1. Germline trimming cut 3 bases from V and 5 bases from J; bases unmatched to any gene: 7. The CDR3 has 14 residues. Germline V gene sequence: CDR1 SGHRS, CDR2 YFSETQ.

The J gene is TRBJ1-2, the V gene TRBV28, with D possibly being TRBD1 (5 bases). CDR3 length: 15 residues. Germline-derived CDR1 and CDR2 are MDHEN and SYDVKM. V shed 1 base and J shed 3 bases, with 12 bases lying between them. CDR3 residues: CASSLSGRVDYGYTF. CDR3 DNA sequence: TGTGCCAGCAGTTTATCGGGCAGGGTGGACTATGGCTACACCTTC.

The chain has TRBV12-3 or TRBV12-4 and TRBJ1-2; D not resolved. Trimming stripped 6 bases from V and 2 bases from J, with 7 bases between. CDR3 size: 12 residues. CDR3 amino acids: CASREQNYGYTF. CDR3 DNA: TGTGCCAGCAGAGAACAAAACTATGGCTACACCTTC.

The rearrangement joins TRBV4-2 to TRBJ1-1, with TRBD1 identical over 10 bases. Germline CDR1 reads LGHNA; CDR2 reads YNFKEQ. The ends lost 4 bases at V and 4 bases at J; junction bases unmatched: 9. The CDR3 sequence is 16 residues long. CDR3 amino acids: CASSPFSGQGGTEAFF. CDR3 in DNA: TGTGCCAGCAGCCCTTTCTCCGGACAGGGGGGCACTGAAGCTTTCTTT.

The rearrangement uses TRBV4-1 and TRBJ1-1, with 8 bases fitting TRBD1. The CDR3 is 13 amino acids. The V segment lost 0 bases and the J segment 12 bases; nucleotides outside the gene matches: 6. Germline CDR1 MGHRA, CDR2 YSYEKL. In nucleotides, the CDR3 is TGCGCCAGCAGCCAAGAGAGGACAGGGAGGACTTTCTTT. Amino acid sequence: CASSQERTGRTFF.

The gene calls are TRBV7-9 and TRBJ2-3, with TRBD2 identical over 9 bases. V lost 6 bases, J lost 6 bases, and 13 bases stayed unmatched. The germline V gene has CDR1 SEHNR and CDR2 FQNEAQ (reference sequence). This CDR3 is 16 amino acids long. In DNA form, the CDR3 reads TGTGCCAGCAGTCGCCGTGGTAGCGGGAGTGGGGATACGCAGTATTTT. Its protein is CASSRRGSGSGDTQYF. Full variable domain (rest looked up from reference TRBV7-9 and TRBJ2-3): DTGVSQNPRHKITKRGQNVTFRCDPISEHNRLYWYRQTLGQGPEFLTYFQNEAQLEKSRLLSDRFSAERPKGSFSTLEIQRTEQGDSAMYLCASSRRGSGSGDTQYFGPGTRLTVL.

This chain joins TRBV5-8 and TRBJ1-5, with TRBD1 as a possible D gene (5 bases). This CDR3 is built from 18 residues. Trimming shortened V by 0 bases and J by 2 bases, and 18 bases separated the two germline ends. Germline V gene lookup returns CDR1 SGHTS and CDR2 YDEGEE. The CDR3 DNA follows: TGTGCCAGCAGCTTGGTTGGGGAGGGGAGTCCGGGCAATCAGCCCCAGCATTTT. It is translated as CASSLVGEGSPGNQPQHF. Complete variable domain (other parts from reference TRBV5-8 and TRBJ1-5): EAGVTQSPTHLIKTRGQQATLRCSPISGHTSVYWYQQALGLGLQFLLWYDEGEERNRGNFPPRFSGRQFPNYSSELNVNALELEDSALYLCASSLVGEGSPGNQPQHFGDGTRLSIL.

The chain couples TRBV2 to TRBJ1-6, with D possibly matching TRBD1 (5 bases). V was trimmed by 5 bases and J by 6 bases, leaving 14 bases between them. Germline lookup yields CDR1 SNHLY and CDR2 FYNNEI. The CDR3 runs to 15 residues. The CDR3 loop is CASSRTRGGNSPLHF. The CDR3 DNA sequence: TGTGCCAGCAGTCGGACACGGGGGGGTAATTCACCCCTCCACTTT.

In this sample, this clone turned up once. V usage is TRBV7-8 and J usage is TRBJ1-2, with TRBD1 matching over 9 bases. The junction had 11 bases not matched to a gene; V was cut back by 5 bases and J by 4 bases. The germline V gene has CDR1 SGHVS and CDR2 FQNEAQ. The CDR3 has 16 residues. The CDR3, as DNA: TGTGCCAGCAGCCCAACTAAGGGACAGGGCTTCTATGGCTACACCTTC. It codes for CASSPTKGQGFYGYTF.

This rearrangement joins TRBV24-1 to TRBJ2-2, with TRBD1 identical over 7 bases. The CDR3 is made up of 15 amino acids. After removal of 3 bases from V and 4 bases from J, the junction contained 4 bases not matched to a gene. Germline-derived CDR1 and CDR2 are KGHDR and SFDVKD. The DNA for the CDR3 is TGTGCCACCAGTGATGCCGGACAGGCCACCGGGGAGCTGTTTTTT. Translated, it gives CATSDAGQATGELFF.